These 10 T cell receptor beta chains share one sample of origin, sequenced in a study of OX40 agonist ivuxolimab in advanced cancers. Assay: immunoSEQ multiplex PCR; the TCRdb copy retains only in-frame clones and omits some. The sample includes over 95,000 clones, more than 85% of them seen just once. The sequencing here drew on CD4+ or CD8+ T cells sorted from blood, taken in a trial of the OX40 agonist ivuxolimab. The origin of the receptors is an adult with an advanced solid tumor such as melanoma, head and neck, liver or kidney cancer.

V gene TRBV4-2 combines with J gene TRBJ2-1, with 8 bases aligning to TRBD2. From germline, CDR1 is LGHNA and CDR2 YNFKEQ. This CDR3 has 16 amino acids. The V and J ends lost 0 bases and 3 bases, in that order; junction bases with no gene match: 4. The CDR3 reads CASSQESSGGYNEQFF. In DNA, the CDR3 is TGTGCCAGCAGCCAAGAGTCCAGCGGGGGCTACAATGAGCAGTTCTTC.

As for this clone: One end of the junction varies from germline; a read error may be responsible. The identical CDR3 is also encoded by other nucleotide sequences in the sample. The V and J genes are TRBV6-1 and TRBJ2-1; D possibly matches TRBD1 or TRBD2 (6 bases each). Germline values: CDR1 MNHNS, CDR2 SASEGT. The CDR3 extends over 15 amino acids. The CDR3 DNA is TGCGCCTCCAGCCTGTCGGAGGGGGGATACAATGAGCAGTTCTTC. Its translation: CASSLSEGGYNEQFF.

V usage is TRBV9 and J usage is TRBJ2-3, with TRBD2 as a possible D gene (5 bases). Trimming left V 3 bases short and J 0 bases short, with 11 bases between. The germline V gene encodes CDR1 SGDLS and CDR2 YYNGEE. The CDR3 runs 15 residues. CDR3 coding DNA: TGTGCCAGCAGCGCCGCGACTAAAAGCACAGATACGCAGTATTTT. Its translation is CASSAATKSTDTQYF.

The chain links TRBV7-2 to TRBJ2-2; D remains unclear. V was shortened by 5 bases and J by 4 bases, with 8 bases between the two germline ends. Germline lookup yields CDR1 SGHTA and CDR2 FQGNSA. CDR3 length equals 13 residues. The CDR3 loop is CASSTSVTGELFF. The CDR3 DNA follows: TGTGCCAGCAGCACATCGGTCACCGGGGAGCTGTTTTTT.

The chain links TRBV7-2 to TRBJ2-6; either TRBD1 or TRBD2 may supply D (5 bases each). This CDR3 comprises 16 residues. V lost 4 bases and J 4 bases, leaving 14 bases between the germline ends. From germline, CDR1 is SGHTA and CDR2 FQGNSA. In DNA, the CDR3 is TGTGCCAGCAGCTCGGGACGTTACTCCGGGGCCAACGTCCTGACTTTC. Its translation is CASSSGRYSGANVLTF.

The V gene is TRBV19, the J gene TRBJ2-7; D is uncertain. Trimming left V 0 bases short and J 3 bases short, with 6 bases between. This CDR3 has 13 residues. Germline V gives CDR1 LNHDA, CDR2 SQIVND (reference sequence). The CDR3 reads CASSIDLSYEQYF. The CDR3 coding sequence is TGTGCCAGTAGTATAGATCTGAGCTACGAGCAGTACTTC. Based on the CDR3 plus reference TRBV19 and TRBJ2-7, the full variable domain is DGGITQSPKYLFRKEGQNVTLSCEQNLNHDAMYWYRQDPGQGLRLIYYSQIVNDFQKGDIAEGYSVSREKKESFPLTVTSAQKNPTAFYLCASSIDLSYEQYFGPGTRLTVT.

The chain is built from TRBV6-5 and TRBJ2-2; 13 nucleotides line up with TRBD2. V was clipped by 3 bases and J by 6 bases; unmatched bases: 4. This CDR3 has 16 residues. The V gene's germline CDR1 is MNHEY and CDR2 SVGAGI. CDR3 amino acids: CASSYEGLAGAGELFF. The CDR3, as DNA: TGTGCCAGCAGTTATGAAGGACTAGCGGGAGCCGGGGAGCTGTTTTTT.

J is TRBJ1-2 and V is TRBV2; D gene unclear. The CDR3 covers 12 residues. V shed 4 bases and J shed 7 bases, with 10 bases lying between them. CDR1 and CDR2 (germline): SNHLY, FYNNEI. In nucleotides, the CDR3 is TGTGCCAGCAGTGCGGCAAGAACTGGCTACACCTTC. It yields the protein CASSAARTGYTF.

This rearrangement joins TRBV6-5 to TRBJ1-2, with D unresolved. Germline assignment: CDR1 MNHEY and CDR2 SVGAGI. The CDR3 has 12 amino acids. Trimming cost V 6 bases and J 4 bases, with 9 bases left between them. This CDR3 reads CASRIGVYGYTF. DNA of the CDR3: TGTGCCAGCAGAATCGGGGTCTATGGCTACACCTTC.

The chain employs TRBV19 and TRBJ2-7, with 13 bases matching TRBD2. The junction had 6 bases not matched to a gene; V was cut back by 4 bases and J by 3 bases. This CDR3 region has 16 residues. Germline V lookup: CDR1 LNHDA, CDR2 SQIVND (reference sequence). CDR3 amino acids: CASSTYGTSGIYEQYF. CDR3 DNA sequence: TGTGCCAGTAGTACCTACGGGACTAGCGGGATCTACGAGCAGTACTTC.